The TCR beta chain described here comes from a study of T-cell memory formation after mild COVID-19. Background on the study: TCR clusters largely stayed donor specific. Study-wide results and caveats: SARS-CoV-2 specificity was not confirmed for second-wave clones peaking on day 37.

TCRdb independently ran MiXCR on the 5' RACE reads; one entry per CDR3 protein. The profile shows roughly 600,000 distinct CDR3 sequences, about 20% of them singletons. About this clonotype itself: Antigen unknown.

The material sequenced was PBMCs or a T cell subset sorted from them (not recorded which). This sequence was found in an adult woman who had mild COVID-19 (a few samples of this study predate the infection). Cell type and time point are not known.

The CDR3 bases are TGCGCCAGCAGCTTTTCCCCAGCGAAGGCCTACGAGCAGTACTTC. Translating it yields CASSFSPAKAYEQYF. The J gene is TRBJ2-7, the V gene TRBV5-1; D gene ambiguous. Between the trimmed V and J ends, which lost 2 bases and 2 bases, there was a span of 14 bases. Germline-derived CDR1 and CDR2 are SGHRS and YFSETQ. The CDR3 is made up of 15 amino acids. Looking up the rest from reference TRBV5-1 and TRBJ2-7 gives the full variable domain: KAGVTQTPRYLIKTRGQQVTLSCSPISGHRSVSWYQQTPGQGLQFLFEYFSETQRNKGNFPGRFSGRQFSNSRSEMNVSTLELGDSALYLCASSFSPAKAYEQYFGPGTRLTVT.